A selection of T cell receptor beta chains follows, all from one sample in a study of PD-1 blockade in classical Hodgkin lymphoma. Here immunoSEQ multiplex PCR was the method, and the copy in TCRdb shows in-frame clones only, minus some. The sample includes about 28,000 clones, around three quarters of them seen just once. Sequenced material: peripheral blood mononuclear cells (PBMCs), taken before the fourth cycle of nivolumab. Receptor source: a human donor with classical Hodgkin lymphoma. The CDR3 runs from the conserved cysteine through the conserved F or W. The D gene is left open where the match is weak. Clone sizes are given selectively: once, few, many, or a class where the clone is expanded.

abundance,v_gene,j_gene,d_gene,CDR3nt,CDR3aa
.,TRBV4-1,TRBJ2-4,.,TGCGCCAGCAGCCAAGACGGCAGGGCCAAAAACATTCAGTACTTC,CASSQDGRAKNIQYF
.,TRBV7-3,TRBJ1-3,.,TGTGCCAGCAGCCCGACCGACGGAAACACCATATATTTT,CASSPTDGNTIYF
.,TRBV6-1,TRBJ2-3,.,TGTGCCAGCAGTGAAGCGTTTAGCAGGAATACGCAGTATTTT,CASSEAFSRNTQYF
.,TRBV10-3,TRBJ1-1,.,TGTGCCATCAGTGTACAGGGATTCGCCACTGAAGCTTTCTTT,CAISVQGFATEAFF
once,TRBV19,TRBJ2-3,TRBD1,TGTGCCAGTAGCATGGGGACAGGAGGTTTAGATACGCAGTATTTT,CASSMGTGGLDTQYF
.,TRBV15,TRBJ1-2,TRBD1,TGTGCCACCAGTCCGATTCTCCGGAGGACAGGGGGCGCGGAGGGTGGCTACACCTTC,CATSPILRRTGGAEGGYTF
.,TRBV6-1,TRBJ2-1,TRBD1,TGTGCCAGCATTAGACAGGGGATTTCTGAGCAGTTCTTC,CASIRQGISEQFF
.,TRBV14,TRBJ2-2,TRBD1,TGTGCCAGCAGCCAACCGGGACAGGGGAATGGGGAGCTGTTTTTT,CASSQPGQGNGELFF
.,TRBV6-4,TRBJ2-3,.,TGTGCCAGCAGTGCGAGCGCGATGAACACAGATACGCAGTATTTT,CASSASAMNTDTQYF
.,TRBV5-8,TRBJ2-1,.,TGTGCCAGCAGCTTGGGGGAGCTCCGGAGGGGAGACAATGAGCAGTTCTTC,CASSLGELRRGDNEQFF
.,TRBV2,TRBJ1-1,TRBD1,TGTGCCAGCAACTTGGACAGGGGGAACACTGAAGCTTTCTTT,CASNLDRGNTEAFF
.,TRBV19,TRBJ2-1,.,TGTGCCAGTAGTCCCATCGGGGATGAGCAGTTCTTC,CASSPIGDEQFF
once,TRBV28,TRBJ1-2,TRBD1,TGTGCCAGCTTAAGACAGGGAGGGGGCTATGGCTACACCTTC,CASLRQGGGYGYTF
.,TRBV18,TRBJ2-1,.,TGTGCCAGCTCACCCGAGACGGGGTCCTACAATGAGCAGTTCTTC,CASSPETGSYNEQFF
.,TRBV5-1,TRBJ1-3,TRBD1,TGCGCCAGCAGCGAGACAGGGGGCGGAAACACCATATATTTT,CASSETGGGNTIYF
.,TRBV9,TRBJ1-4,.,TGTGCCAGCAGCGTTCATGCAACTAATGAAAAACTGTTTTTT,CASSVHATNEKLFF
.,TRBV6-1,TRBJ2-7,.,TGTGCCAGCAGTGAAGGGGGCTCCTACGAGCAGTACTTC,CASSEGGSYEQYF
.,TRBV11-1,TRBJ1-4,.,TGTGCCAGCAGGACGGACTCGGCAGGAGAAAAACTGTTTTTT,CASRTDSAGEKLFF
.,TRBV27,TRBJ1-5,.,TGTGCCGCCGGAGGGTATCAGCCCCAGCATTTT,CAAGGYQPQHF
.,TRBV7-2,TRBJ2-4,.,TGTGCCAGCAGCTTAACATCGGGGGAAGGAAACATTCAGTACTTC,CASSLTSGEGNIQYF
.,TRBV27,TRBJ2-2,.,TGTGCCAGCAAAATAGGCGGGAACACCGGGGAGCTGTTTTTT,CASKIGGNTGELFF
.,TRBV5-1,TRBJ2-3,TRBD1,TGCGCCAGCAGCTTTAACAGGGGGCATGTCACAGATACGCAGTATTTT,CASSFNRGHVTDTQYF
.,TRBV11-2,TRBJ2-1,.,TGTGCCAGCAAACTACAGAACAATGAGCAGTTCTTC,CASKLQNNEQFF
few,TRBV7-2,TRBJ1-2,.,TGTGCCAGCAGCTCCAGCATGGCAGCATATGGCTACACCTTC,CASSSSMAAYGYTF
.,TRBV6-1,TRBJ1-4,.,TGTGCCAGCAGACTGGGGATCCTCAATGAAAAACTGTTTTTT,CASRLGILNEKLFF
.,TRBV30,TRBJ1-5,.,TGTGCCTGGAGCGAAGGGACAACTCCTAATCAGCCCCAGCATTTT,CAWSEGTTPNQPQHF
.,TRBV27,TRBJ1-1,.,TGTGCCAGCAGTTTCGGTCGGAGTAGCACTGAAGCTTTCTTT,CASSFGRSSTEAFF
.,TRBV12-2,TRBJ2-1,.,TGTGCAAGTCGCTTACGTCCGGGCCTCACAGGGAGAACCTCCTACAATGAGCAGTTCTTC,CASRLRPGLTGRTSYNEQFF
few,TRBV6-6,TRBJ2-1,.,TGTGCCAGCAGTTACCAGACCTACAATGAGCAGTTCTTC,CASSYQTYNEQFF
.,TRBV30,TRBJ1-2,.,TGTGCCTGGATGGACAGTCACTATGGCTACACCTTC,CAWMDSHYGYTF
few,TRBV5-1,TRBJ2-1,.,TGCGCCAGCAGCTTGGAGCAGGGCTACAATGAGCAGTTCTTC,CASSLEQGYNEQFF
.,TRBV15,TRBJ2-2,TRBD2,TGTGCCACCAGCAGAGAAGTAGCGGGAATAACCGGGGAGCTGTTTTTT,CATSREVAGITGELFF
.,TRBV7-9,TRBJ2-1,TRBD1,TGTGCCAGCAGCCCACCCCGGGACAGGGTCACGCAGTTCTTC,CASSPPRDRVTQFF
.,TRBV2,TRBJ1-5,.,TGTGCCAGCGCCGGAACAGGGACCAATCAGCCCCAGCATTTT,CASAGTGTNQPQHF
once,TRBV7-2,TRBJ1-1,.,TGTGCCAGCAGCAAGACACTAGTCTGGGGTGAAGCTTTCTTT,CASSKTLVWGEAFF
.,TRBV6-1,TRBJ1-5,TRBD1,TGTGCCAGTTCCAGCATGGGACAGGGGGTTCAGCCCCAGCATTTT,CASSSMGQGVQPQHF
medium-sized,TRBV25-1,TRBJ2-7,.,TGTGCCAGCAGCTACGACTACGAGCAGTACTTC,CASSYDYEQYF
once,TRBV5-1,TRBJ1-1,.,TGCGCCAGCAGCTTGAGTTCAGGGGACACTGAAGCTTTCTTT,CASSLSSGDTEAFF
once,TRBV5-1,TRBJ2-1,TRBD1,TGCGCCAGCAGTTTCCGGGACAGGGGATACAATGAGCAGTTCTTC,CASSFRDRGYNEQFF
.,TRBV10-3,TRBJ2-1,.,TGTGCCACAGGGACCACGGGGAATGAGCAGTTCTTC,CATGTTGNEQFF
.,TRBV5-4,TRBJ2-3,.,TGTGCCAGCAGCGCGGCCGGGCCCGCCCCAGATACGCAGTATTTT,CASSAAGPAPDTQYF
.,TRBV6-1,TRBJ1-3,.,TGTGCCAGCACGAGGGATTTAAGTGGAAACACCATATATTTT,CASTRDLSGNTIYF
.,TRBV9,TRBJ2-3,.,TGTGCCAGCAGCAGAGTGGACGCACGGCAGTATTTT,CASSRVDARQYF
.,TRBV28,TRBJ2-4,.,TGTGCCAGCAGTTCCCCCGCCAGCGGTGCGGCCAAAAACATTCAGTACTTC,CASSSPASGAAKNIQYF
.,TRBV19,TRBJ2-7,TRBD1,TGTGCCAGTAGTCTATACCGGGACAGGGCGTACGAGCAGTACTTC,CASSLYRDRAYEQYF
few,TRBV7-9,TRBJ1-3,.,TGTGCCAGCCAGGAGGCAGGGGCTGGAAACACCATATATTTT,CASQEAGAGNTIYF
.,TRBV6-5,TRBJ1-5,TRBD1,TGTGCCAGCAGTTACTCGGCAGGGACAGAGCCCCAGCATTTT,CASSYSAGTEPQHF
.,TRBV19,TRBJ2-7,.,TGTGCCAGTAGTATTTCCCAAACCTACGAGCAGTACTTC,CASSISQTYEQYF
few,TRBV4-2,TRBJ1-4,.,TGTGCCAGCAGCTCACCTTGGGCGCGGGACAATGAAAAACTGTTTTTT,CASSSPWARDNEKLFF
.,TRBV19,TRBJ2-1,TRBD2,TGTGCCAGTGGATTAGCGGGGATTAGGAATGAGCAGTTCTTC,CASGLAGIRNEQFF
.,TRBV19,TRBJ1-1,.,TGTGCCAGTAGTGAACAGGGAATATACACTGAAGCTTTCTTT,CASSEQGIYTEAFF
.,TRBV6-6,TRBJ1-5,TRBD1,TGTGCCTCCCAGTGGGACAGGGTTCAGCCCCAGCATTTT,CASQWDRVQPQHF
.,TRBV7-2,TRBJ1-2,.,TGTGCCAGCAGCTTGGACCTCGCTAACTATGGCTACACCTTC,CASSLDLANYGYTF
few,TRBV6-1,TRBJ2-7,TRBD2,TGTGCCAGCAGTGGGAGCGGGAGGTTCTACGAGCAGTACTTC,CASSGSGRFYEQYF